These 17 T cell receptor beta chains came from one sample sequenced in a study of immune evolution from preneoplasia to lung adenocarcinoma. Clones were sequenced by immunoSEQ multiplex PCR, and TCRdb holds only the in-frame ones, with some missing. The sample records 9,500 to 15,000 clones, roughly 84% being singletons. Sequenced input: FFPE tissue from an adenomatous hyperplasia lung lesion. As for subset: atypical adenomatous hyperplasia (AAH), lung preneoplasia. The receptors were gathered from a person aged 50-70 years with lung adenocarcinoma.

The chain uses TRBV4-2 and TRBJ1-1; the D is unclear. In germline, CDR1 is LGHNA, CDR2 YNFKEQ. Trimming stripped 1 base from V and 8 bases from J, with 11 bases between. CDR3 size: 13 residues. The DNA for the CDR3 is TGTGCCAGCAGCCAAGTCAGCCAGGAAGAAGCTTTCTTT. Translated, it gives CASSQVSQEEAFF.

The J gene is TRBJ2-1, the V gene TRBV10-3, with a weak D call TRBD1 (6 bases). The CDR3 is 14 residues long. Germline V CDR1 and CDR2: ENHRY, SYGVKD. V was shortened by 11 bases and J by 5 bases, with 19 bases between the two germline ends. This CDR3 is CASESGTSNNEQFF. DNA of the CDR3: TGTGCCTCCGAATCCGGGACATCGAACAATGAGCAGTTCTTC.

The chain is built from TRBV5-4 and TRBJ2-1; 7 positions agree with TRBD2. V lost 2 bases to trimming and J lost 7 bases; unmatched junction nucleotides: 3. CDR1 is SGHNT and CDR2 is YYREEE in the germline V gene (reference sequence). The CDR3 totals 13 residues. The DNA for the CDR3 is TGTGCCAGCAGCTTAGCTAGCGGTAATGAGCAGTTCTTC. This sequence encodes CASSLASGNEQFF.

The chain joins TRBV2 to TRBJ2-4, with 15 bases aligning to TRBD2. Per the germline V gene, CDR1 is SNHLY and CDR2 is FYNNEI. The CDR3 has 18 amino acids. V was clipped by 5 bases and J by 6 bases; unmatched bases: 11. CDR3 sequence (DNA): TGTGCCAGCAGTAAAAGGACTAGCGGGAGGGGTGTGCGAAACATTCAGTACTTC. Its translation: CASSKRTSGRGVRNIQYF.

The V gene is TRBV6-5, the J gene TRBJ2-3; D ambiguous. Trimming stripped 4 bases from V and 2 bases from J, with 7 bases between. Per the germline V gene, CDR1 is MNHEY and CDR2 is SVGAGI. This CDR3 comprises 13 residues. The DNA for the CDR3 is TGTGCCAGCAGTTGGGCACCCACAGATACGCAGTATTTT. This translates into CASSWAPTDTQYF.

The genes are TRBV19 and TRBJ1-2, with D possibly matching TRBD1 (5 bases). Trimming removed 3 bases from V and 4 bases from J, with 9 bases in between. The CDR3 spans 13 residues. Germline V CDR1 and CDR2: LNHDA, SQIVND (reference sequence). CDR3 sequence: CASSIKGTYGYTF. The CDR3 DNA reads TGTGCCAGTAGTATCAAGGGGACCTATGGCTACACCTTC. Combining the CDR3 with reference TRBV19 and TRBJ1-2 gives the whole variable domain DGGITQSPKYLFRKEGQNVTLSCEQNLNHDAMYWYRQDPGQGLRLIYYSQIVNDFQKGDIAEGYSVSREKKESFPLTVTSAQKNPTAFYLCASSIKGTYGYTFGSGTRLTVV.

V usage is TRBV30 and J usage is TRBJ1-1; 7 positions agree with TRBD1. The CDR3 sequence is 15 residues long. The ends lost 5 bases at V and 2 bases at J; junction bases unmatched: 11. Germline V gives CDR1 GTSNPN, CDR2 SVGIG (reference sequence). The CDR3 coding sequence is TGTGCCTGGGACAGAGGCGGGACAGCTAACACTGAAGCTTTCTTT. Amino acid sequence: CAWDRGGTANTEAFF.

The CDR3 coding sequence is TGTGCCACCAGCCCCGGGGGTACCCGCGAGCAGTACTTC. This gives the protein CATSPGGTREQYF. This rearrangement joins TRBV15 to TRBJ2-7; the D gene is possibly TRBD2 (6 bases). The germline V and J ends were trimmed by 5 bases and 6 bases, with 14 bases remaining between them. CDR3 length: 13 amino acids. The germline gives CDR1 LNHNV, CDR2 YYDKDF (reference sequence).

A single count supports this clone. The J gene is TRBJ1-5, the V gene TRBV19; TRBD1 might be the D (6 bases). Trimming removed 3 bases at V and 0 bases at J, with 12 bases between. Looked up from germline, CDR1 is LNHDA and CDR2 is SQIVND (reference sequence). There are 16 residues in the CDR3. CDR3 DNA: TGTGCCAGTAGTATTTGGACAGAGTATAGCAATCAGCCCCAGCATTTT. Its protein is CASSIWTEYSNQPQHF.

This chain joins TRBV9 and TRBJ2-5, with a tentative D call TRBD2 (5 bases). The CDR3 is 15 amino acids. Germline-derived CDR1 and CDR2 are SGDLS and YYNGEE. V shed 6 bases and J shed 5 bases, with 20 bases lying between them. CDR3 protein: CASNPMGNPGETQYF. CDR3 coding DNA: TGTGCCAGCAACCCCATGGGTAACCCGGGGGAGACCCAGTACTTC.

Comments on this clone: The junction and the germline gene differ at one end; a read error may be behind it. The chain links TRBV29-1 to TRBJ2-3; 10 bases agree with TRBD2. The CDR3 loop spans 17 amino acids. CDR1 is SQVTM and CDR2 is ANQGSEA in the germline V gene. CDR3 loop: CSVEKREGRRGTDMQYF. For the CDR3, the DNA is TGCAGCGTTGAAAAGCGGGAGGGCCGTCGTGGCACAGATATGCAGTATTTT.

The chain links TRBV5-6 to TRBJ1-5; unclear D gene. Germline V gene data show CDR1 as SGHDT and CDR2 as YYEEEE. V lost 4 bases to trimming and J lost 9 bases, with 17 bases between them. This CDR3 spans 14 amino acids. The CDR3 nucleotides read TGTGCCAGCAGCCCCCGGCTTTCCGGTCTGCCCCAGCATTTT. Translation: CASSPRLSGLPQHF.

The chain uses TRBV11-3 and TRBJ2-7; no clear D. This CDR3 region has 14 residues. Trimming left V 4 bases short and J 4 bases short, with 14 bases between. Germline V gene data show CDR1 as SGHNT and CDR2 as YENEEA. The CDR3 nucleotides read TGTGCCAGCAGCTCCCGGGCTATTGGGTACGAGCAGTACTTC. It codes for CASSSRAIGYEQYF. Variable domain in full (rest from reference TRBV11-3 and TRBJ2-7): EAGVVQSPRYKIIEKKQPVAFWCNPISGHNTLYWYLQNLGQGPELLIRYENEEAVDDSQLPKDRFSAERLKGVDSTLKIQPAELGDSAVYLCASSSRAIGYEQYFGPGTRLTVT.

The CDR3 loop is CASSPTGRLYEQYF. The DNA of the CDR3 is TGTGCCAGCAGCCCGACGGGTCGGCTCTACGAGCAGTACTTC. The V gene is TRBV9, the J gene TRBJ2-7; no reliable D call. This CDR3 spans 14 amino acids. Germline V lookup: CDR1 SGDLS, CDR2 YYNGEE. V lost 4 bases and J 3 bases, leaving 14 bases between the germline ends.

This chain uses TRBV29-1 with TRBJ2-3, with 9 bases fitting TRBD2. V gave up 6 bases and J gave up 3 bases; unmatched junction bases: 10. In germline, CDR1 is SQVTM, CDR2 ANQGSEA. CDR3 length: 15 amino acids. CDR3 bases: TGCAGCGTCCGAGGGCTAGCGGGAAAAACAGATACGCAGTATTTT. Translated: CSVRGLAGKTDTQYF.

This clone was counted once. V usage is TRBV9 and J usage is TRBJ1-2, with D perhaps matching TRBD1 (6 bases). Germline CDR1 and CDR2: SGDLS and YYNGEE. The CDR3 consists of 15 residues. Between the trimmed V and J ends, which lost 5 bases and 5 bases, there was a span of 19 bases. CDR3 sequence: CASSRGTREVYGYTF. CDR3 nucleotide sequence: TGTGCCAGCAGTAGGGGGACAAGGGAAGTATATGGCTACACCTTC.

This chain uses TRBV30 with TRBJ1-2; D is uncertain. The CDR3 has 12 amino acids. V lost 4 bases and J lost 8, with 14 bases in between. Germline-derived CDR1 and CDR2 are GTSNPN and SVGIG (reference sequence). CDR3 amino acids: CAWMGKGWGYTF. CDR3 DNA: TGTGCCTGGATGGGAAAAGGTTGGGGCTACACCTTC.